This T cell receptor (beta chain) appears in the sequencing data of a study of CD8 T cells in ankylosing spondylitis. Germline loops: CDR1 SGHTA, CDR2 FQGNSA. V was pared by 2 bases and J by 6 bases, with 5 bases between. This CDR3 is 13 amino acids long. With molecular barcodes, quantitative 5'-RACE was used to make the TCR beta libraries. Each CDR3 protein is one row after TCRdb ran MiXCR on the 5' RACE reads. The table records over 400,000 distinct CDR3 sequences, 25% to 30% of them present only once. Study-wide results and caveats: There was a TCR beta motif, made of fewer than 10 highly homologous variants, that appeared characteristic of ankylosing spondylitis blood.

Turning to this clonotype: What it binds is unknown.

This chain connects TRBV7-2 to TRBJ1-6, with D unresolved. Sequencing was done on a sample of blood, either unsorted or a sorted T cell fraction (not recorded which). This clonotype was sampled from a male donor with ankylosing spondylitis. In DNA form, the CDR3 reads TGTGCCAGCAGCTTATGGCCTAATTCACCCCTCCACTTT. As protein: CASSLWPNSPLHF.